This is a list of T cell receptor beta chains from one sample in a study of CXCR3-negative and CXCR3-positive naive CD8 T cells. Reanalyzing the 5' RACE reads, TCRdb keeps one entry per CDR3 protein, without DNA. The listing records roughly 99,000 distinct CDR3 sequences. Sequencing used naive CXCR3+ CD8+ T cells from blood. Receptors originate from a human donor in good health. Some clones in this sample may be carry-over from other donors' samples. CDR3s include the opening cysteine and the closing phenylalanine or tryptophan. Fields, in order: V gene, J gene, CDR3 protein.

>TRBV7-9|TRBJ1-5
CASSLSGTQPQHF
>TRBV7-2|TRBJ1-1
CASSLGQGLVTEAFF
>TRBV21-1|TRBJ2-7
CASSNRDSLPYEQYF
>TRBV20-1|TRBJ2-7
CSARWDLSSYEQYF
>TRBV12-3/TRBV12-4|TRBJ1-1
CASRETGSLVSEAFF
>TRBV5-1|TRBJ2-7
CASSLADDYEQYF
>TRBV11-1|TRBJ2-7
CASSNRDNPPYEQYF
>TRBV7-6|TRBJ2-1
CASNTGDNEQFF
>TRBV29-1|TRBJ2-2
CSVERQEANTGELFF
>TRBV4-3|TRBJ1-1
CASSPGRQGVNTEAFF
>TRBV7-2|TRBJ2-5
CASSFPLRVGHHKETQYF
>TRBV29-1|TRBJ1-1
CSVEDSPTVDTEAFF
>TRBV25-1|TRBJ2-2
CASSEYGQGWVAPGELFF
>TRBV28|TRBJ2-5
CASSPRTGETQYF
>TRBV7-9|TRBJ2-7
CASSSPPHEQYF
>TRBV7-7|TRBJ2-5
CASSLGPRTSGGPRTETQYF
>TRBV28|TRBJ2-3
CASSAGTDTQYF
>TRBV6-2/TRBV6-3|TRBJ2-1
CASSYSSGLWGVAADNEQFF
>TRBV4-1|TRBJ2-3
CASSQVITDTQYF
>TRBV5-6|TRBJ2-1
CASSATGQPNLNNEQFF
>TRBV9|TRBJ2-7
CASSVVLGDEQYF
>TRBV28|TRBJ2-7
CASSVHRGGYEQYF
>TRBV14|TRBJ2-3
CASSQDPGGEDTQYF
>TRBV27|TRBJ2-3
CASSLLGPLATDTQYF
>TRBV12-3/TRBV12-4|TRBJ2-3
CASNSPGTVKDTQYF
>TRBV28|TRBJ1-6
CASTLRGFSYNSPLHF
>TRBV4-2|TRBJ2-7
CASSPRASSYEQYF
>TRBV10-2|TRBJ2-7
CASSDRLAEISYEQYF
>TRBV6-2/TRBV6-3|TRBJ2-7
CASSYGRGFYEQYF
>TRBV5-4|TRBJ2-5
CASSLAGTTMVQETQYF
>TRBV6-2/TRBV6-3|TRBJ1-1
CASSPRTDEAFF
>TRBV7-9|TRBJ2-2
CASSWDNFAGELFF
>TRBV29-1|TRBJ2-1
CSVADRVSNEQFF